The source of this T cell receptor (beta chain) is a study of T cells in localized non-small cell lung cancer. Study conclusions and caveats: In adjacent lung, a median about 54 of the top 100 tumor clones were found. Heterogeneity remains possible because sequencing was limited to only one tumor region. Peak T cell clonality was found in uninvolved adjacent lung, exceeding tumor. Higher blood T cell density went with longer overall survival.

Comments on this clone: The antigen remains unidentified.

Only in-frame clones appear in the TCRdb table, and some are missing; sequencing was by immunoSEQ multiplex PCR. The data show around 33,000 clones, over 70% seen once. The sample here was peripheral blood, taken before any cancer treatment. This receptor was obtained from a male donor older than 55 with stage III squamous cell lung carcinoma.

CDR3 sequence: CASSLEVAYNEQFF. The CDR3 coding sequence is TGTGCCAGCAGCTTGGAGGTCGCCTACAATGAGCAGTTCTTC. This chain links TRBV5-8 with TRBJ2-1; D gene ambiguous. Germline V gives CDR1 SGHTS, CDR2 YDEGEE. The CDR3 has 14 residues. Trimming cost V 0 bases and J 2 bases, with 6 bases left between them.